This entry lists 8 T cell receptor beta chains sequenced from one sample in a study of T cell changes during pregnancy in multiple sclerosis (dated by TCRdb to about 2019). The method was the immunoSEQ multiplex PCR assay. TCRdb's version of the immuneACCESS table is confined to in-frame rearrangements and falls short of the full clone set. An unresolved V gene accounts for under half of the shortfall where checked; the remainder is of unknown origin. The sample contains roughly 75,000 clones, around 94% of them found a single time. Less than 2% of the sample belongs to the ten largest clones. The sample in question was peripheral blood, obtained in the third trimester of pregnancy. All receptors come from a female donor in good health, enrolled as a control in a pregnancy study.

This CDR3 is CASEAGRATEAFF. The CDR3 coding sequence is TGTGCCTCCGAAGCAGGCAGGGCCACCGAAGCTTTCTTT. This chain uses TRBV19 with TRBJ1-1, with D perhaps TRBD1 (5 bases). The CDR3 has 13 amino acids. Between the trimmed V and J ends, which lost 11 bases and 8 bases, there was a span of 21 bases. In germline, CDR1 is LNHDA, CDR2 SQIVND (reference sequence).

This chain joins TRBV9 and TRBJ2-7, with TRBD2 matching 8 bases. J was trimmed by 7 bases and V by 0 bases; bases with no gene match: 9. CDR3 length equals 15 residues. Germline V gene lookup returns CDR1 SGDLS and CDR2 YYNGEE. CDR3 coding DNA: TGTGCCAGCAGCGTAGGGACTAGCCATTTGCGGGAGCAGTACTTC. It specifies CASSVGTSHLREQYF.

This clone was seen just once. The V and J genes are TRBV5-4 and TRBJ2-5; 11 bases align to TRBD2. The ends lost 4 bases at V and 4 bases at J; junction bases unmatched: 9. This CDR3 region has 16 residues. The germline gives CDR1 SGHNT, CDR2 YYREEE (reference sequence). CDR3 in DNA: TGTGCCAGCAGCCCAAAGACTAGCGGGGTTACAGAGACCCAGTACTTC. Protein: CASSPKTSGVTETQYF.

The gene calls are TRBV11-2 and TRBJ2-1, with TRBD2 identical over 11 bases. This CDR3 has 15 residues. Germline loops: CDR1 SGHAT, CDR2 FQNNGV. With 5 bases clipped from V and 12 bases from J, the junction kept 12 bases outside the gene matches. The CDR3 loop reads CASSELAGAFVGQFF. The CDR3 region has the DNA TGTGCCAGCAGCGAACTAGCGGGGGCCTTCGTAGGGCAGTTCTTC.

The rearrangement uses TRBV28 and TRBJ2-2, with a possible D match to TRBD1 (5 bases). There are 13 residues in the CDR3. V dropped 5 bases and J dropped 8 bases, with 12 bases sitting between them. CDR1 is MDHEN, CDR2 SYDVKM, per germline. The CDR3 DNA is TGTGCCAGCAGTCTGGGCCCAGGGGGGGAGCTGTTTTTT. Protein: CASSLGPGGELFF.

V gene TRBV7-2 combines with J gene TRBJ1-4; D call uncertain. V lost 2 bases and J 0 bases, leaving 7 bases between the germline ends. Per the germline V gene, CDR1 is SGHTA and CDR2 is FQGNSA. The CDR3 extends over 15 amino acids. CDR3 sequence reads: CASSLRFSTNEKLFF. The CDR3 DNA sequence: TGTGCCAGCAGCTTACGGTTTTCAACTAATGAAAAACTGTTTTTT. The full variable domain, completed using reference TRBV7-2 and TRBJ1-4, is GAGVSQSPSNKVTEKGKDVELRCDPISGHTALYWYRQSLGQGLEFLIYFQGNSAPDKSGLPSDRFSAERTGGSVSTLTIQRTQQEDSAVYLCASSLRFSTNEKLFFGSGTQLSVL.

The rearrangement joins TRBV6-5 to TRBJ2-7; 9 nucleotides match TRBD1. Germline assignment: CDR1 MNHEY and CDR2 SVGAGI. The CDR3 has 16 amino acids. J gave up 3 bases and V 2 bases, and 8 bases lay outside the gene matches. The CDR3 DNA reads as TGTGCCAGCAGTTACGGTGACAGGGGGTATTTCTACGAGCAGTACTTC. Its translation: CASSYGDRGYFYEQYF.

V is TRBV7-9 and J is TRBJ2-5, with D hard to call. Germline V gives CDR1 SEHNR, CDR2 FQNEAQ (reference sequence). CDR3 length: 13 amino acids. Trimming pared 2 bases from V and 5 bases from J, leaving 9 bases between. CDR3 sequence: CASSLNSGETQYF. In DNA form, the CDR3 reads TGTGCCAGCAGCTTAAACTCCGGGGAGACCCAGTACTTC.